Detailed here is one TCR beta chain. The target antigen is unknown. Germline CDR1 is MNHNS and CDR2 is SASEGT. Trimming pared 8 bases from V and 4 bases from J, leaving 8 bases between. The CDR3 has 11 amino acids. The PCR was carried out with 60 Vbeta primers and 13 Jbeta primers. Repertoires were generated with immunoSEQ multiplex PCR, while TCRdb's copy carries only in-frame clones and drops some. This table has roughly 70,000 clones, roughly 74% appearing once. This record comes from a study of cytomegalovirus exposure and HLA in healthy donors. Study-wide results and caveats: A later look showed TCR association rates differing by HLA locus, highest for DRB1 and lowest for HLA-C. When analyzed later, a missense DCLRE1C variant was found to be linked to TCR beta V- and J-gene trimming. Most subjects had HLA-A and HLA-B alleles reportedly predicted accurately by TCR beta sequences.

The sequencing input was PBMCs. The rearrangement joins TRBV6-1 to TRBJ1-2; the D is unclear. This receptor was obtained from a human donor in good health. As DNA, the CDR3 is TGTGCCAGCCCCGGGTTCTATGGCTACACCTTC. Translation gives CASPGFYGYTF.